This T cell receptor (beta chain) came from a study of response to subunit inactivated influenza vaccine. Whole-study results and caveats: There was a suggestion from the authors that each seasonal influenza vaccination recruits few new T cells.

As concerns this clonotype: Its target is unknown.

Each CDR3 protein gets one entry after TCRdb re-called the RT-PCR reads with MiXCR. In the table there are 500,000 to 600,000 distinct CDR3 sequences, approximately 11% of which are singletons. Germline V CDR1 and CDR2: LGHNA, YSLEER. The V end was cut by 0 bases, the J end by 6 bases, with 12 bases between. This CDR3 is built from 15 residues. These records were also assigned to another study, of T cells expressing NK-cell markers. That source notes: The cDNA for TCR beta came from 5'RACE template switching with UMIs. Dominant NKG2C+ clonotypes in roughly 6 donors made up about 1.0-8% of CD8+ T cells. HCMV specificity was not established for the expanded NKG2C+ T cell clones.

This sequence was found in a man in his fifties or sixties who received an inactivated influenza vaccine. The rearrangement uses TRBV4-3 and TRBJ1-3; D remains ambiguous. The sample here was PBMCs from blood, taken on the day of vaccination. The chain's CDR3 is CASSQEAQTPNTIYF. Here the CDR3 DNA reads TGCGCCAGCAGCCAAGAAGCACAGACTCCAAACACCATATATTTT.